The clone carrying this T cell receptor beta chain was observed at least ten times. The antigen remains undetermined. Regarding time point: sample taken at primary tumor resection. Tumor, nontumor lung or frozen PBMC supplied whole RNA that was sequenced unsorted. Patients with untreated early-stage non-small cell lung cancer, numbering 72, were the donors. TCR cDNA molecules were tagged individually, and each one carried a unique molecular identifier. TCRdb re-called the 5' RACE reads with MiXCR, one entry per CDR3 protein. Of roughly 48,000 distinct CDR3 sequences in the sample, around 5.2% were seen once. The record originates from a study of spatial heterogeneity in lung cancer. Findings and caveats of the study: Tumor TCRs that were ubiquitous and expanded showed up in blood more at resection than follow-up.

CDR1 MNHEY and CDR2 SVGEGT come from the germline V gene. V was pared by 4 bases and J by 0 bases, with 11 bases between. The CDR3 runs 15 residues. The sequence derives from a male donor with early-stage non-small cell lung cancer. The specimen comprised PBMCs, sampled at surgery. V and J are TRBV6-2 or TRBV6-3 and TRBJ2-3; TRBD2 is a possible D gene (5 bases). The CDR3: CASSFLRGSTDTQYF. The CDR3 DNA reads as TGTGCCAGCAGTTTTCTACGGGGTAGCACAGATACGCAGTATTTT.